A selection of T cell receptor beta chains follows, all from one sample in a study of radiotherapy plus CTLA-4 blockade in lung cancer. The method was immunoSEQ multiplex PCR; TCRdb's version includes in-frame clones alone and lacks a portion of them. Of about 77,000 clones listed, approximately 73% are singletons. The sequenced sample was peripheral blood, obtained from a patient treated with radiotherapy plus ipilimumab. These receptors were taken from a human donor with non-small cell lung cancer whose response to radiotherapy plus ipilimumab could not be evaluated. Both conserved end residues are part of each CDR3. The order of the fields is J gene, clone size, V gene, CDR3 length, D gene, CDR3 protein, CDR3 DNA. D genes are given only for firm matches. Not all rows give a size; the values are once, few, many and, for expanded clones, a class.

j_call: TRBJ2-7
clone_size: .
v_call: TRBV30
cdr3_length: 14
d_call: TRBD2
cdr3_aa: CAWSATSGSYEQYF
cdr3_nt: TGTGCCTGGAGTGCGACTAGCGGGAGTTACGAGCAGTACTTC

j_call: TRBJ1-4
clone_size: .
v_call: TRBV27
cdr3_length: 15
d_call: .
cdr3_aa: CASSFRRGLGEKLFF
cdr3_nt: TGTGCCAGCAGTTTCCGGAGGGGTCTAGGGGAAAAACTGTTTTTT

j_call: TRBJ1-1
clone_size: .
v_call: TRBV30
cdr3_length: 12
d_call: .
cdr3_aa: CAWSGWGAEAFF
cdr3_nt: TGTGCCTGGAGCGGATGGGGGGCTGAAGCTTTCTTT

j_call: TRBJ2-2
clone_size: .
v_call: TRBV7-8
cdr3_length: 16
d_call: TRBD2
cdr3_aa: CASTEGASGSDGELFF
cdr3_nt: TGTGCCAGCACCGAAGGTGCTAGCGGGAGTGACGGGGAGCTGTTTTTT

j_call: TRBJ2-1
clone_size: .
v_call: TRBV30
cdr3_length: 14
d_call: .
cdr3_aa: CAWTRPRLYNEQFF
cdr3_nt: TGTGCCTGGACCCGTCCGCGGCTTTACAATGAGCAGTTCTTC

j_call: TRBJ1-1
clone_size: .
v_call: TRBV5-1
cdr3_length: 16
d_call: TRBD1
cdr3_aa: CASSLQTGGNSAEAFF
cdr3_nt: TGCGCCAGCAGCCTGCAAACAGGGGGCAATTCCGCTGAAGCTTTCTTT

j_call: TRBJ2-7
clone_size: .
v_call: TRBV6-6
cdr3_length: 15
d_call: .
cdr3_aa: CASSYSTQGTYEQYF
cdr3_nt: TGTGCCAGCAGTTACTCGACGCAGGGAACCTACGAGCAGTACTTC

j_call: TRBJ1-5
clone_size: .
v_call: TRBV19
cdr3_length: 15
d_call: .
cdr3_aa: CASSTLGPPNQPQHF
cdr3_nt: TGTGCCAGTAGTACCCTTGGGCCTCCCAATCAGCCCCAGCATTTT

j_call: TRBJ2-5
clone_size: few
v_call: TRBV7-3
cdr3_length: 19
d_call: TRBD2
cdr3_aa: CASSLNAGGEAGGQETQYF
cdr3_nt: TGTGCCAGCAGCTTAAATGCAGGGGGTGAAGCGGGGGGGCAAGAGACCCAGTACTTC

j_call: TRBJ1-4
clone_size: few
v_call: TRBV10-3
cdr3_length: 16
d_call: TRBD1
cdr3_aa: CAISPTGTGAGEKLFF
cdr3_nt: TGTGCCATCAGCCCCACCGGGACAGGGGCCGGTGAAAAACTGTTTTTT

j_call: TRBJ2-7
clone_size: .
v_call: TRBV12-2
cdr3_length: 20
d_call: .
cdr3_aa: CASRLPPPGTGGEERNEQYF
cdr3_nt: TGTGCAAGTCGCCTCCCTCCCCCCGGGACAGGGGGCGAGGAGAGGAACGAGCAGTACTTC

j_call: TRBJ1-1
clone_size: .
v_call: TRBV9
cdr3_length: 14
d_call: .
cdr3_aa: CASSVGSLATEAFF
cdr3_nt: TGTGCCAGCAGCGTAGGGTCTTTGGCCACTGAAGCTTTCTTT

j_call: TRBJ2-7
clone_size: .
v_call: TRBV30
cdr3_length: 15
d_call: TRBD2
cdr3_aa: CAWSLTSGRAREQYF
cdr3_nt: TGTGCCTGGAGCCTGACTAGCGGGAGGGCCCGCGAGCAGTACTTC

j_call: TRBJ2-7
clone_size: .
v_call: TRBV7-2
cdr3_length: 13
d_call: .
cdr3_aa: CASSLGQPYEQYF
cdr3_nt: TGTGCCAGCAGCTTAGGACAGCCCTACGAGCAGTACTTC

j_call: TRBJ2-2
clone_size: .
v_call: TRBV6-5
cdr3_length: 12
d_call: .
cdr3_aa: CASRQAPGELFF
cdr3_nt: TGTGCCAGCAGGCAGGCCCCGGGGGAGCTGTTTTTT

j_call: TRBJ1-5
clone_size: .
v_call: TRBV27
cdr3_length: 14
d_call: TRBD1
cdr3_aa: CASSPWTGSQPQHF
cdr3_nt: TGTGCCAGCAGTCCCTGGACAGGGAGTCAGCCCCAGCATTTT

j_call: TRBJ2-1
clone_size: .
v_call: TRBV5-1
cdr3_length: 14
d_call: .
cdr3_aa: CASSLFQTGNEQFF
cdr3_nt: TGCGCCAGCAGCTTGTTCCAGACGGGCAATGAGCAGTTCTTC

j_call: TRBJ2-1
clone_size: .
v_call: TRBV5-1
cdr3_length: 18
d_call: TRBD2
cdr3_aa: CASSQQMTSGFSYNEQFF
cdr3_nt: TGCGCCAGCAGCCAACAGATGACTAGCGGGTTCTCCTACAATGAGCAGTTCTTC

j_call: TRBJ1-2
clone_size: .
v_call: TRBV19
cdr3_length: 19
d_call: TRBD1
cdr3_aa: CASSIDLWGTRGGGYGYTF
cdr3_nt: TGTGCCAGTAGTATCGACCTTTGGGGAACGCGAGGGGGCGGCTATGGCTACACCTTC

j_call: TRBJ1-2
clone_size: .
v_call: TRBV28
cdr3_length: 12
d_call: .
cdr3_aa: CASSSTEYGYTF
cdr3_nt: TGTGCCAGCAGTTCGACAGAGTATGGCTACACCTTC

j_call: TRBJ2-3
clone_size: .
v_call: TRBV5-1
cdr3_length: 16
d_call: TRBD2
cdr3_aa: CASSTGLAGSTDTQYF
cdr3_nt: TGCGCCAGCAGCACGGGACTAGCGGGGAGCACAGATACGCAGTATTTT

j_call: TRBJ2-7
clone_size: .
v_call: TRBV4-2
cdr3_length: 17
d_call: TRBD2
cdr3_aa: CASSHAGTSGGSYEQYF
cdr3_nt: TGTGCCAGCAGCCACGCTGGGACTAGCGGGGGGAGCTACGAGCAGTACTTC

j_call: TRBJ2-7
clone_size: .
v_call: TRBV7-6
cdr3_length: 13
d_call: .
cdr3_aa: CASSFSKEYEQYF
cdr3_nt: TGTGCCAGCAGCTTTAGCAAGGAATACGAGCAGTACTTC

j_call: TRBJ2-7
clone_size: .
v_call: TRBV4-3
cdr3_length: 16
d_call: TRBD1
cdr3_aa: CASSQGNPGTGHEQYF
cdr3_nt: TGCGCCAGCAGCCAAGGAAATCCCGGGACAGGCCACGAGCAGTACTTC